This TCR beta chain was sequenced during a study of radiation and T cells in renal cell carcinoma. Findings and limits, study-wide: Compared with controls, irradiated tumors showed greater TCR clonality.

Documented treatment: treatment-naive control, cytoreductive nephrectomy. Control tumors came from several females and about a dozen males, aged roughly 35 to 90. Germline V gene sequence: CDR1 SGHDN, CDR2 FVKESK. This CDR3 has 13 amino acids. With 10 bases clipped from V and 5 bases from J, the junction kept 5 bases outside the gene matches. In regard to this clone: What it recognizes is unknown.

Assay: immunoSEQ multiplex PCR; the TCRdb copy retains only in-frame clones and omits some. The sample has about 10,000 clones; nearly 60% are singletons. The sequence was collected from a middle-aged man with renal cell carcinoma. Source: tumor tissue, taken from a patient whose treatment was nephrectomy without radiotherapy. The chain carries TRBV14 and TRBJ2-1, with TRBD2 matching over 10 bases. CDR3: CATRLAGDNEQFF. The CDR3 DNA follows: TGTGCCACTCGTCTAGCGGGAGACAATGAGCAGTTCTTC.